Sequencing of this TCR beta chain was carried out in a study of T cells in Graves' hyperthyroidism and ophthalmopathy. Study overall: Pretreatment peripheral blood was obtained at initial diagnosis.

V dropped 4 bases and J dropped 6; count of bases not matched to a gene: 19. This CDR3 has 18 residues. In germline, CDR1 is SGHAT, CDR2 FQNNGV. Researchers took RNA transcripts and amplified the TCR beta CDR3 regions from them. A first-round RT-PCR of the TCR CDR3 used the HTBI primer set. TCRdb fed the multiplex PCR reads into MiXCR, producing one record per CDR3 protein. This sample has around 260,000 distinct CDR3 sequences, with 20% to 30% found just once. The sequence was collected from a man aged 35 to 55 with Graves' hyperthyroidism that later progressed to Graves' ophthalmopathy. J is TRBJ2-7 and V is TRBV11-2; TRBD1 matches at 9 bases. Specimen: blood. In DNA, the CDR3 is TGTGCCAGCAGCTACAGGCTTTTAGGGTCGGGACAGGGCTTCGAGCAGTACTTC. Translation: CASSYRLLGSGQGFEQYF.